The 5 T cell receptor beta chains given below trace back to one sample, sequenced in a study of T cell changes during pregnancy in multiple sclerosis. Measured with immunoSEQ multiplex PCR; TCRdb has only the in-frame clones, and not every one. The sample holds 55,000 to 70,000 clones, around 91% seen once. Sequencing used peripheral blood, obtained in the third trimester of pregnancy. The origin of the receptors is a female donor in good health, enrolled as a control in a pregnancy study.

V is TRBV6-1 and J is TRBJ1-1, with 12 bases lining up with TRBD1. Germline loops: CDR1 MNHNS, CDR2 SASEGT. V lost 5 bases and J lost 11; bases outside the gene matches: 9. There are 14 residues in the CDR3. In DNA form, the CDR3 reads TGTGCCAGCAGTAGTCCCGGGACAGGGGGCTGGGCTTTCTTT. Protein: CASSSPGTGGWAFF.

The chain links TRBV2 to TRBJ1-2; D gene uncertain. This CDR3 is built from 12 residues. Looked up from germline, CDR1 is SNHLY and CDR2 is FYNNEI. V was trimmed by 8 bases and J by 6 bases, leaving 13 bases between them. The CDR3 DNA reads TGTGCCAGCCGGAGGGAGAAGGATGGCTACACCTTC. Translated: CASRREKDGYTF.

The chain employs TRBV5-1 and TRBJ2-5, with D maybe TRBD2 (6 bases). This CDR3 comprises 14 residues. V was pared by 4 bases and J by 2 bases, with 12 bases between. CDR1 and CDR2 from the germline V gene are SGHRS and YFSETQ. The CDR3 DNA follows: TGCGCCAGCAGCCTAGGAGGGGCGCAAGAGACCCAGTACTTC. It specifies CASSLGGAQETQYF.

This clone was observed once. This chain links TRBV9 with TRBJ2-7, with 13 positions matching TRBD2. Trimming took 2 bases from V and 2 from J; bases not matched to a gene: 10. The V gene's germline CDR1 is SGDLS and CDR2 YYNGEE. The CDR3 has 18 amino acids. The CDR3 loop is CASSVGSGTSGVPYEQYF. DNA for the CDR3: TGTGCCAGCAGCGTGGGTTCGGGGACTAGCGGGGTCCCCTACGAGCAGTACTTC.

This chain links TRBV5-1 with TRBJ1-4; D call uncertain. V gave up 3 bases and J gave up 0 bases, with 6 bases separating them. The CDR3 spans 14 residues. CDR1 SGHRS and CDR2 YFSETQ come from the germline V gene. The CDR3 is CASSSDTTNEKLFF. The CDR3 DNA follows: TGCGCCAGCAGCTCAGACACAACTAATGAAAAACTGTTTTTT.